These T cell receptor beta chains were read from a single sample in a study of T cells in Graves' hyperthyroidism and ophthalmopathy. Using its own MiXCR run on the multiplex PCR reads, TCRdb lists one record per CDR3 protein. The sample carries about 270,000 distinct CDR3 sequences, 22% recorded once. What was sequenced was blood. The receptors were sampled from a man under 40 with Graves' ophthalmopathy. The CDR3 runs from the conserved cysteine through the conserved F or W. The D gene is left open where the match is weak. Part of the rows lack a size; the others show once, few, many or a class for expanded clones.

>TRBV11-2|TRBJ2-1|many|NA
CASTKTAGSSPNEQFF
TGTGCCAGCACCAAGACAGCGGGTTCTTCCCCCAATGAGCAGTTCTTC
>TRBV19|TRBJ1-6|NA|NA
CASSLEYSPLHF
TGTGCCAGTAGTCTGGAGTACTCACCCCTCCACTTT
>TRBV30|TRBJ2-7|few|NA
CAWKGADSYEQYF
TGTGCCTGGAAAGGGGCGGACTCCTACGAGCAGTACTTC
>TRBV30|TRBJ1-2|NA|TRBD1
CALGQGAGGYTF
TGTGCCTTGGGACAGGGGGCAGGGGGCTACACCTTC
>TRBV24-1|TRBJ2-2|NA|TRBD1
CATVGQGGTGELFF
TGTGCCACCGTGGGACAGGGGGGCACCGGGGAGCTGTTTTTT
>TRBV5-1|TRBJ1-6|NA|TRBD1
CASSIGQGLGENSPLHF
TGCGCCAGCAGCATAGGACAGGGCTTGGGGGAAAACTCACCCCTCCACTTT
>TRBV6-1|TRBJ2-7|NA|NA
CASNNRFHEQYF
TGTGCCAGCAACAACAGGTTCCACGAGCAGTACTTC
>TRBV5-1|TRBJ2-7|NA|NA
CASSLDPGAAAEQYF
TGCGCCAGCAGCTTGGACCCAGGGGCCGCCGCCGAGCAGTACTTC
>TRBV5-6|TRBJ1-1|many|NA
CASSCGDNTEAFF
TGTGCCAGCAGCTGCGGGGACAACACTGAAGCTTTCTTT
>TRBV6-1|TRBJ1-1|many|NA
CASRDPGRYTEAFF
TGTGCCAGCAGGGACCCGGGACGGTACACTGAAGCTTTCTTT